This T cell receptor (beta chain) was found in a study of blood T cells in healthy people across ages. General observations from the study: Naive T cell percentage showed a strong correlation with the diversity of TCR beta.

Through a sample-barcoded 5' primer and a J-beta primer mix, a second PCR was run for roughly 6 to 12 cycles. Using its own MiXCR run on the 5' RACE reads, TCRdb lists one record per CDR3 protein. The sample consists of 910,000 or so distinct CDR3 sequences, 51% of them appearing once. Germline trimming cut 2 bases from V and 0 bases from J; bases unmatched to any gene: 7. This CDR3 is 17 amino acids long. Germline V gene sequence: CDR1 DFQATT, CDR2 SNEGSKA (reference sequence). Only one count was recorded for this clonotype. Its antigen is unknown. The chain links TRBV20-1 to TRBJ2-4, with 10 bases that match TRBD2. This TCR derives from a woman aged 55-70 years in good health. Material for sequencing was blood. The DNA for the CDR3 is TGCAGTGCTAGAACGCAAGCGGGGGGGCTAGCCAAAAACATTCAGTACTTC. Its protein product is CSARTQAGGLAKNIQYF.